The 24 T cell receptor beta chains in this list originate from one sample, sequenced in a study of shared clonotypes between healthy human individuals. Generated by immunoSEQ multiplex PCR, the TCRdb table keeps only in-frame clones and is missing some. The data hold some 1.5 million clones, with roughly 95% observed a single time. The specimen sequenced was naive CD4+ T cells sorted from blood. As for subset: CD45RA+ positively selected. The receptors were gathered from a man aged 30 to 39 in good health.

The rearrangement links TRBV5-4 to TRBJ2-4, with D uncertain. Germline CDR1 SGHNT, CDR2 YYREEE (reference sequence). V lost 3 bases and J lost 3, with 16 bases in between. The CDR3 runs to 16 residues. The CDR3 is CASSSIDATGKNIQYF. The CDR3 nucleotides read TGTGCCAGCAGCTCTATCGACGCCACGGGCAAAAACATTCAGTACTTC.

V and J are TRBV10-3 and TRBJ2-2; 8 bases fit TRBD1. The V and J ends lost 4 bases and 1 base, in that order; junction bases with no gene match: 11. CDR1 ENHRY and CDR2 SYGVKD come from the germline V gene. The CDR3 sequence is 18 residues long. CDR3 protein: CAISGPAGGLLNTGELFF. The CDR3 DNA follows: TGTGCCATCAGTGGGCCTGCAGGGGGCTTGTTGAACACCGGGGAGCTGTTTTTT.

This chain connects TRBV30 to TRBJ2-2; tentative D call: TRBD2 (6 bases). Per the germline V gene, CDR1 is GTSNPN and CDR2 is SVGIG (reference sequence). V was pared by 3 bases and J by 1 base, with 9 bases between. This CDR3 has 14 residues. The CDR3 bases are TGTGCCTGGAGGCGGGGCTTGAACACCGGGGAGCTGTTTTTT. Translated, it gives CAWRRGLNTGELFF.

The CDR3 reads CASSFSGTSGSRGELFF. In DNA form, the CDR3 reads TGTGCCAGCAGCTTCTCCGGGACTAGCGGGAGTCGTGGGGAGCTGTTTTTT. The chain combines TRBV7-2 with TRBJ2-2; 14 bases fit TRBD2. Germline lookup yields CDR1 SGHTA and CDR2 FQGNSA. The CDR3 contains 17 residues. The ends lost 3 bases at V and 8 bases at J; junction bases unmatched: 8.

The chain is built from TRBV10-3 and TRBJ2-1; 8 nucleotides align to TRBD2. The CDR3 runs 16 residues. The V gene's germline CDR1 is ENHRY and CDR2 SYGVKD. Trimming at V came to 3 bases and at J to 2 bases, leaving 6 bases not matched to a gene. The CDR3 nucleotides read TGTGCCATCAGTGAAGGGAGCGGGAGAGCCTACAATGAGCAGTTCTTC. The encoded protein is CAISEGSGRAYNEQFF.

The chain links TRBV5-4 to TRBJ1-1; TRBD1 agrees at 8 bases. This CDR3 has 16 amino acids. V was pared by 3 bases and J by 4 bases, with 11 bases of the junction left unmatched. Germline V CDR1 and CDR2: SGHNT, YYREEE (reference sequence). The CDR3 DNA is TGTGCCAGCAGCTCTAAGAAACAGGGGGGCAGCACTGAAGCTTTCTTT. Translation gives CASSSKKQGGSTEAFF.

The chain employs TRBV11-2 and TRBJ1-3; no reliable D call. With 1 base removed from V and 0 bases from J, the gap between germline ends came to 4 bases. Germline-derived CDR1 and CDR2 are SGHAT and FQNNGV. This CDR3 is built from 14 residues. CDR3 coding DNA: TGTGCCAGCAGCTTAGGGAACTCTGGAAACACCATATATTTT. Translating gives CASSLGNSGNTIYF.

The gene calls are TRBV2 and TRBJ2-1; the D call may be TRBD1 or TRBD2 (5 bases each). V lost 2 bases and J 0 bases, leaving 11 bases between the germline ends. Germline V gives CDR1 SNHLY, CDR2 FYNNEI. CDR3 length: 16 residues. This chain's CDR3 is CASSEWGTSSYNEQFF. Written as DNA, the CDR3 is TGTGCCAGCAGTGAATGGGGCACTAGCTCCTACAATGAGCAGTTCTTC. The complete variable domain, with remaining parts taken from reference TRBV2 and TRBJ2-1, reads EPEVTQTPSHQVTQMGQEVILRCVPISNHLYFYWYRQILGQKVEFLVSFYNNEISEKSEIFDDQFSVERPDGSNFTLKIRSTKLEDSAMYFCASSEWGTSSYNEQFFGPGTRLTVL.

This rearrangement joins TRBV6-5 to TRBJ2-7; unclear D gene. Trimming stripped 3 bases from V and 3 bases from J, with 9 bases between. This CDR3 comprises 13 residues. Germline V CDR1 and CDR2: MNHEY, SVGAGI. The CDR3 reads CASSYLDNYEQYF. The CDR3 nucleotides are TGTGCCAGCAGTTATCTCGACAACTACGAGCAGTACTTC.

V is TRBV4-1 and J is TRBJ1-5; D gene unclear. Germline loops: CDR1 MGHRA, CDR2 YSYEKL. Trimming stripped 0 bases from V and 0 bases from J, with 6 bases between. The CDR3 is 15 amino acids. CDR3 protein: CASSQEAPSNQPQHF. DNA of the CDR3: TGCGCCAGCAGCCAAGAGGCACCTAGCAATCAGCCCCAGCATTTT.

The V gene is TRBV4-1, the J gene TRBJ2-5, with a possible D match to TRBD1 (6 bases). CDR1 is MGHRA, CDR2 YSYEKL, per germline. V was pared by 1 base and J by 6 bases, with 12 bases between. The CDR3 totals 14 residues. The CDR3 nucleotides read TGCGCCAGCAGCCAAGTCGACAGGACAAAGACCCAGTACTTC. This sequence encodes CASSQVDRTKTQYF.

The chain employs TRBV4-3 and TRBJ2-1; D remains ambiguous. The CDR3 covers 15 residues. CDR1 is LGHNA, CDR2 YSLEER, per germline. The V end was cut by 3 bases, the J end by 0 bases, with 9 bases between. The CDR3 protein is CASSHDWSSYNEQFF. The CDR3 DNA follows: TGCGCCAGCAGCCATGACTGGAGCTCCTACAATGAGCAGTTCTTC.

V usage is TRBV2 and J usage is TRBJ2-5; 7 nucleotides match TRBD2. This CDR3 contains 14 residues. Germline lookup yields CDR1 SNHLY and CDR2 FYNNEI. V shed 4 bases, J shed 4 bases, and the junction held 6 bases outside the gene matches. The CDR3 sequence is CASSVMGGGETQYF. The CDR3 DNA reads TGTGCCAGCAGTGTAATGGGGGGGGGAGAGACCCAGTACTTC.

The chain carries TRBV5-6 and TRBJ1-1; D unclear. Germline V gene sequence: CDR1 SGHDT, CDR2 YYEEEE. The CDR3 sequence is 17 residues long. Trimming left V 4 bases short and J 3 bases short, with 22 bases between. The CDR3 region is CASSLPGHVGMDTEAFF. DNA of the CDR3: TGTGCCAGCAGCCTCCCCGGGCATGTGGGAATGGACACTGAAGCTTTCTTT. The variable domain in full, with the rest retrieved from reference TRBV5-6 and TRBJ1-1, is DAGVTQSPTHLIKTRGQQVTLRCSPKSGHDTVSWYQQALGQGPQFIFQYYEEEERQRGNFPDRFSGHQFPNYSSELNVNALLLGDSALYLCASSLPGHVGMDTEAFFGQGTRLTVV.

The gene calls are TRBV18 and TRBJ2-1; perhaps TRBD2 as D (5 bases). This CDR3 is built from 14 residues. The germline CDR1 and CDR2 sequences are KGHSH and LQKENI. Trimming removed 7 bases at V and 0 bases at J, with 10 bases between. The CDR3 coding sequence is TGTGCCAGCTGTCTAGCCGGCTCCTACAATGAGCAGTTCTTC. It yields the protein CASCLAGSYNEQFF.

The chain combines TRBV5-1 with TRBJ2-3; no firm D call. Germline CDR1 reads SGHRS; CDR2 reads YFSETQ. The CDR3 consists of 14 residues. Trimming took 0 bases from V and 4 from J, leaving 9 bases between them. Written as DNA, the CDR3 is TGCGCCAGCAGCTTGGGTGACGGTTCAGATACGCAGTATTTT. This gives the protein CASSLGDGSDTQYF.

The chain uses TRBV7-6 and TRBJ2-1; 13 bases are shared with TRBD2. CDR1 and CDR2 (germline): SGHVS, FNYEAQ. There are 17 residues in the CDR3. J gave up 4 bases and V 5 bases, and 8 bases lay outside the gene matches. The DNA for the CDR3 is TGTGCCAGCAGCCTGAGGACTAGCGGGAGTGGGTACAATGAGCAGTTCTTC. Its protein is CASSLRTSGSGYNEQFF.

This clone was counted a single time. The rearrangement joins TRBV7-2 to TRBJ1-5; TRBD1 matches at 11 bases. Germline V gene data show CDR1 as SGHTA and CDR2 as FQGNSA. V dropped 3 bases and J dropped 2; count of bases not matched to a gene: 9. The CDR3 consists of 18 residues. In DNA form, the CDR3 reads TGTGCCAGCAGCTTCAGGACAGGGGGCGCGGATGGCAATCAGCCCCAGCATTTT. Its protein product is CASSFRTGGADGNQPQHF.

V usage is TRBV10-3 and J usage is TRBJ1-5, with D perhaps matching TRBD1 (5 bases). The CDR3 covers 13 residues. With 4 bases removed from V and 5 bases from J, the gap between germline ends came to 9 bases. Germline V CDR1 and CDR2: ENHRY, SYGVKD. The CDR3 DNA is TGTGCCATCAGTGTTGGCAGGGATCAGCCCCAGCATTTT. This gives the protein CAISVGRDQPQHF.

This clone was detected only a few times. The same CDR3 can be traced to other DNA sequences in this sample. V and J are TRBV6-6 and TRBJ2-7, with D perhaps matching TRBD1 (5 bases). Germline V lookup: CDR1 MNHNY, CDR2 SVGAGI (reference sequence). The ends were cut back, 2 bases at V and 7 bases at J, with 9 bases in the middle. The CDR3 totals 12 residues. The CDR3 bases are TGTGCCAGCAGTTACGGGGCAGGGGAGCAGTACTTC. Translation: CASSYGAGEQYF.

The rearrangement links TRBV6-1 to TRBJ2-4; no clear D gene. Germline CDR1 and CDR2: MNHNS and SASEGT. The CDR3 length is 16 residues. Trimming took 2 bases from V and 0 from J, leaving 11 bases between them. CDR3 nucleotide sequence: TGTGCCAGCAGTGAATCGGCCGAGGTAGCCAAAAACATTCAGTACTTC. Residues: CASSESAEVAKNIQYF.

The rearrangement uses TRBV11-3 and TRBJ2-4; D is ambiguous. Trimming stripped 3 bases from V and 7 bases from J, with 7 bases between. The CDR3 consists of 12 residues. Germline CDR1 is SGHNT and CDR2 is YENEEA. For the CDR3, the DNA is TGTGCCAGCAGCTTGGATGGGAACATTCAGTACTTC. Amino acid sequence: CASSLDGNIQYF.

V is TRBV5-1 and J is TRBJ2-1; perhaps TRBD1 as D (5 bases). Deletions cut 3 bases from V and 8 bases from J, with 18 bases between. The V gene's germline CDR1 is SGHRS and CDR2 YFSETQ. CDR3 length equals 15 residues. Written as DNA, the CDR3 is TGCGCCAGCAGCTCAGATGGGGCAGGGTTCCATGAGCAGTTCTTC. Translation: CASSSDGAGFHEQFF.

The chain employs TRBV9 and TRBJ2-2; D is perhaps TRBD2 (5 bases). This CDR3 spans 15 amino acids. Germline-derived CDR1 and CDR2 are SGDLS and YYNGEE. V dropped 0 bases and J dropped 4 bases, with 10 bases sitting between them. CDR3 in amino acids: CASSVVPGGTGELFF. The CDR3 nucleotides are TGTGCCAGCAGCGTAGTCCCAGGAGGCACCGGGGAGCTGTTTTTT.